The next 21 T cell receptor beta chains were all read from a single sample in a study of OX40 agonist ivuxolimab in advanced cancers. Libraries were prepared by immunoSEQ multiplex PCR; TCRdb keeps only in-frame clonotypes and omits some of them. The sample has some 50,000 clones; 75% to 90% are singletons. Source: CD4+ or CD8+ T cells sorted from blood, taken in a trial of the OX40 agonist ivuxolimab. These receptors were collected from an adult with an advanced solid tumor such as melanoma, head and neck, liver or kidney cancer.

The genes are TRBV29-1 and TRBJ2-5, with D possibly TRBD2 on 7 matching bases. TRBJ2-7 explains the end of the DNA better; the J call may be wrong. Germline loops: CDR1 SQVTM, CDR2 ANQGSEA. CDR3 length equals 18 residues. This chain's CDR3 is CSVKAPPTGRGGSYEQYF. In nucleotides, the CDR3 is TGCAGCGTTAAAGCACCTCCTACAGGGAGGGGAGGCTCCTACGAGCAGTACTTC.

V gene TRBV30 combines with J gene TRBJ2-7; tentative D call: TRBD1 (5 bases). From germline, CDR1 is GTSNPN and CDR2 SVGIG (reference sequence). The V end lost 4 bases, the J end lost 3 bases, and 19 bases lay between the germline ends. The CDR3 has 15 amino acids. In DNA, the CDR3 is TGTGCCTGGACATCCCCCGACCAAGGGGTCTACGAGCAGTACTTC. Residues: CAWTSPDQGVYEQYF.

CDR3 nucleotides: TGTGCCAGTAGTATAGATCGGACAGATACGCAGTATTTT. It yields the protein CASSIDRTDTQYF. The gene calls are TRBV19 and TRBJ2-3; D remains unclear. Germline CDR1 is LNHDA and CDR2 is SQIVND (reference sequence). This CDR3 has 13 amino acids. The germline V and J ends were trimmed by 0 bases and 3 bases, with 4 bases remaining between them.

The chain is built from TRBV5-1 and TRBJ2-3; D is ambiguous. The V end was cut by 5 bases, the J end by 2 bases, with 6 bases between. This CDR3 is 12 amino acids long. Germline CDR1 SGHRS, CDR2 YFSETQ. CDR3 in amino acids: CASRDPTDTQYF. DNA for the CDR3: TGCGCCAGCAGAGACCCCACAGATACGCAGTATTTT.

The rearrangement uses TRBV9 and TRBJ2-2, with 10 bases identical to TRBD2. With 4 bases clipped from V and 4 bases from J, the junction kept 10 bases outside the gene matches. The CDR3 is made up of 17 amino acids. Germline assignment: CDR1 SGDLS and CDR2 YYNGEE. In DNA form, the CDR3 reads TGTGCCAGCAGCATTAGCCCCTCTAGCGGGGGCACCGGGGAGCTGTTTTTT. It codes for CASSISPSSGGTGELFF.

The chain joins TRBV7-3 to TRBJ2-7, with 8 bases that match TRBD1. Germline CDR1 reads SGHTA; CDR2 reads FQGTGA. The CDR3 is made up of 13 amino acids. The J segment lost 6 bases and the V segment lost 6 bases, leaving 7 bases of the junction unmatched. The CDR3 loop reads CASSSQGGGEQYF. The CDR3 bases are TGTGCCAGCAGTTCACAGGGGGGTGGCGAGCAGTACTTC.

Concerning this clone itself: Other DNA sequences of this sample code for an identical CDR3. CDR3: CASSSSETQYF. In nucleotides, the CDR3 is TGTGCCAGCAGTTCATCGGAGACCCAGTACTTC. This chain joins TRBV28 and TRBJ2-5; D uncertain. Trimming took 4 bases from V and 5 from J, leaving 5 bases between them. The germline gives CDR1 MDHEN, CDR2 SYDVKM. CDR3 length: 11 amino acids.

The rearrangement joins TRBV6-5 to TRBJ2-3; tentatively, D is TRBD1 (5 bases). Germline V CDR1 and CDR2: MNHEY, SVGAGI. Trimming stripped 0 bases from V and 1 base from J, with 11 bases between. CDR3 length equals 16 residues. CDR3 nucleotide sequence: TGTGCCAGCAGTTACTCGGTCGCAGGGCGCACAGATACGCAGTATTTT. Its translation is CASSYSVAGRTDTQYF.

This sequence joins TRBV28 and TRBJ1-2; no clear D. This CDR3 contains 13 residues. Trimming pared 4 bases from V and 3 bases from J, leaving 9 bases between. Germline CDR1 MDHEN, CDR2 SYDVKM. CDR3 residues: CASSSGSYYGYTF. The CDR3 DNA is TGTGCCAGCAGTTCTGGCAGCTACTATGGCTACACCTTC.

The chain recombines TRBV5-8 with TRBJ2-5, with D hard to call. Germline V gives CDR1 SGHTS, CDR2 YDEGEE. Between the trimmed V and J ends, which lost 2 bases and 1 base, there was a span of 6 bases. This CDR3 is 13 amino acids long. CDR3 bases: TGTGCCAGCAGCTTTTACAGCCAAGAGACCCAGTACTTC. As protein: CASSFYSQETQYF.

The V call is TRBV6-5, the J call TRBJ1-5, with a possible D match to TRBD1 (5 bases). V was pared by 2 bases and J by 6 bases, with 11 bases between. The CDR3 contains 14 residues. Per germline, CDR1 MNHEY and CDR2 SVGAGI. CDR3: CASSYARVGQPQHF. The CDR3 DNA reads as TGTGCCAGCAGTTACGCCAGGGTGGGTCAGCCCCAGCATTTT.

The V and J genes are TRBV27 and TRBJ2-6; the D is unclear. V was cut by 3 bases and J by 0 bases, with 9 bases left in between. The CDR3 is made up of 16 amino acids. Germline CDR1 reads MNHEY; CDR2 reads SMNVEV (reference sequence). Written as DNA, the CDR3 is TGTGCCAGCAGTTTGGGCAGAGACTCTGGGGCCAACGTCCTGACTTTC. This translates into CASSLGRDSGANVLTF.

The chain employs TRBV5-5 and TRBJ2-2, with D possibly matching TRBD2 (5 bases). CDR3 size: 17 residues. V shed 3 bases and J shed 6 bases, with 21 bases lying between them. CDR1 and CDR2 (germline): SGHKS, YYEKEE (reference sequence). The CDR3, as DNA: TGTGCCAGCAGCTCCGTTGCGGGCGCAATAGTCGCCGGGGAGCTGTTTTTT. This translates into CASSSVAGAIVAGELFF.

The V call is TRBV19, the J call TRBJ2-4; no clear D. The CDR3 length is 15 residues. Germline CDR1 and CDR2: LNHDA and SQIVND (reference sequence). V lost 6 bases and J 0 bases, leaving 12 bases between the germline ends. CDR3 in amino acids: CASSTNLLAKNIQYF. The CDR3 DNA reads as TGTGCCAGTAGCACTAATCTGCTAGCCAAAAACATTCAGTACTTC.

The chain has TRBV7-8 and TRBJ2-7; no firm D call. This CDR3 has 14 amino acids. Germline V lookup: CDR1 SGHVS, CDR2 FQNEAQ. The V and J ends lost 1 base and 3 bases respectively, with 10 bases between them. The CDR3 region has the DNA TGTGCCAGCAGCTTAGGACGGCAAGGCTACGAGCAGTACTTC. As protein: CASSLGRQGYEQYF.

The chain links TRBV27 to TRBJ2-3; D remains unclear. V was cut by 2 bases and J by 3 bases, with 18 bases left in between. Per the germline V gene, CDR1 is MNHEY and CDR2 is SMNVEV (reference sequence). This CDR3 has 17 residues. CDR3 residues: CASSLKVRLPLTDTQYF. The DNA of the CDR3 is TGTGCCAGCAGTTTAAAAGTGCGGCTGCCTCTGACAGATACGCAGTATTTT.

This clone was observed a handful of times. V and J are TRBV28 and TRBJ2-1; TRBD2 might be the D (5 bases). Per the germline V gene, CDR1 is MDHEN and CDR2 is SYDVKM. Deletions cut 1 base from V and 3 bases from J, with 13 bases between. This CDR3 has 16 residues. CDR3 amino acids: CASSLFRGIYYNEQFF. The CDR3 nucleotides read TGTGCCAGCAGTTTATTTCGGGGTATTTACTACAATGAGCAGTTCTTC.

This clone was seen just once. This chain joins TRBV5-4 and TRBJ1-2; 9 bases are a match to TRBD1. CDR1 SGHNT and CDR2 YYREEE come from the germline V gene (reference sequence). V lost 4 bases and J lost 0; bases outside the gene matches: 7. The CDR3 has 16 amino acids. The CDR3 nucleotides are TGTGCCAGCAGCCCAACAGGGGGCAGACCTAACTATGGCTACACCTTC. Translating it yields CASSPTGGRPNYGYTF.

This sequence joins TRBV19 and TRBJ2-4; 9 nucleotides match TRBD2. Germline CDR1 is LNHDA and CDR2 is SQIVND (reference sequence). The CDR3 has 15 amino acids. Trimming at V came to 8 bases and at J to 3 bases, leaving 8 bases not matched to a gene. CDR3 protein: CASWRGGFVKNIQYF. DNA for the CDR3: TGTGCCAGTTGGCGGGGGGGATTTGTCAAAAACATTCAGTACTTC. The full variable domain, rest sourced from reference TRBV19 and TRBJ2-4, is DGGITQSPKYLFRKEGQNVTLSCEQNLNHDAMYWYRQDPGQGLRLIYYSQIVNDFQKGDIAEGYSVSREKKESFPLTVTSAQKNPTAFYLCASWRGGFVKNIQYFGAGTRLSVL.

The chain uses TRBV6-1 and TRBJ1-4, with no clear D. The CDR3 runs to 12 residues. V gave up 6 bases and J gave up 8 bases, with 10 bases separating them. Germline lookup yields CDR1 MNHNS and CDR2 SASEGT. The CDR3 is CASSSIGEKLFF. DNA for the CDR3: TGTGCCAGCAGCTCAATAGGGGAAAAACTGTTTTTT.

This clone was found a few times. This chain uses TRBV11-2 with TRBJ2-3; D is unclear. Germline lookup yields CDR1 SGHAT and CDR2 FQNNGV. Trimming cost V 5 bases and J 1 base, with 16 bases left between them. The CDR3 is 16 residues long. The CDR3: CASSADPILGTDTQYF. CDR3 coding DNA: TGTGCCAGCAGCGCGGACCCAATCCTCGGCACAGATACGCAGTATTTT.